The 30 T cell receptor beta chains given below trace back to one sample, sequenced in a study of shared clonotypes between healthy human individuals. Here immunoSEQ multiplex PCR was the method, and the copy in TCRdb shows in-frame clones only, minus some. This table has roughly 1,100,000 clones, around four fifths appearing once. The sample was memory CD4+ T cells sorted from blood. Subset defined: CD45RA-negative fraction. The receptors were gathered from a man aged 18 to 35 in good health.

This chain joins TRBV19 and TRBJ1-6; possible D gene TRBD1, 5 bases. V lost 5 bases and J lost 7, with 15 bases in between. Germline lookup yields CDR1 LNHDA and CDR2 SQIVND (reference sequence). CDR3 length: 15 residues. For the CDR3, the DNA is TGTGCCAGTAGTTTCCAGGGTGTAGGCAATTCACCCCTCCACTTT. Amino acid sequence: CASSFQGVGNSPLHF.

V and J are TRBV28 and TRBJ1-2; possible D gene TRBD1, 5 bases. Germline V gives CDR1 MDHEN, CDR2 SYDVKM. V was pared by 5 bases and J by 5 bases, with 12 bases between. The CDR3 is made up of 13 amino acids. The CDR3 DNA is TGTGCCAGCAGTCGTTTCGGGGGATATGGCTACACCTTC. Translated, it gives CASSRFGGYGYTF.

V gene TRBV7-2 combines with J gene TRBJ1-6; D is undetermined. Germline V gene data show CDR1 as SGHTA and CDR2 as FQGNSA. CDR3 size: 14 residues. V gave up 5 bases and J gave up 7 bases, with 12 bases separating them. CDR3 nucleotide sequence: TGTGCCAGCAGCCGCCGGGGTACCAATTCACCCCTCCACTTT. It encodes CASSRRGTNSPLHF.

This chain joins TRBV9 and TRBJ2-5; 9 bases are shared with TRBD2. The trim removed 0 bases at V and 0 bases at J, leaving 6 bases unmatched. Germline-derived CDR1 and CDR2 are SGDLS and YYNGEE. The CDR3 covers 17 residues. CDR3 in amino acids: CASSVGATSGHQETQYF. The CDR3 DNA reads as TGTGCCAGCAGCGTAGGTGCAACTAGCGGGCACCAAGAGACCCAGTACTTC.

This clone was seen more than once but under ten times. The V and J genes are TRBV27 and TRBJ2-7, with 13 bases identical to TRBD2. Germline loops: CDR1 MNHEY, CDR2 SMNVEV (reference sequence). The CDR3 contains 17 residues. V gave up 3 bases and J gave up 3 bases; unmatched junction bases: 8. The CDR3 here is CASSFYGTSGTNYEQYF. The CDR3 DNA is TGTGCCAGCAGTTTCTACGGGACTAGCGGGACTAACTACGAGCAGTACTTC.

This chain links TRBV7-2 with TRBJ1-1, with D possibly matching TRBD1 (6 bases). V gave up 5 bases and J gave up 11 bases, with 15 bases separating them. Germline loops: CDR1 SGHTA, CDR2 FQGNSA. CDR3 size: 12 residues. CDR3: CASSLQGPGAFF. Written as DNA, the CDR3 is TGTGCCAGCAGCCTACAGGGCCCAGGGGCTTTCTTT.

The gene calls are TRBV19 and TRBJ2-7, with 9 bases fitting TRBD1. The CDR3 totals 17 residues. The J segment lost 5 bases and the V segment lost 5 bases, leaving 16 bases of the junction unmatched. From germline, CDR1 is LNHDA and CDR2 SQIVND (reference sequence). Written as DNA, the CDR3 is TGTGCCAGTAGTTACGGCCGTCTACAGGGGGCAACGGACGAGCAGTACTTC. Amino acid sequence: CASSYGRLQGATDEQYF.

Of note for this clone: In the same sample, other DNA sequences code for this CDR3. V is TRBV5-4 and J is TRBJ1-1; tentative D call: TRBD1 (5 bases). The CDR3 consists of 13 residues. V lost 5 bases to trimming and J lost 0 bases, with 8 bases between them. Germline CDR1 is SGHNT and CDR2 is YYREEE (reference sequence). The CDR3 sequence: CASSRDLNTEAFF. DNA of the CDR3: TGTGCCAGCAGTCGGGACTTGAACACTGAAGCTTTCTTT.

The chain joins TRBV5-1 to TRBJ2-5; no definite D call. Germline V lookup: CDR1 SGHRS, CDR2 YFSETQ. Between the trimmed V and J ends, which lost 0 bases and 2 bases, there was a span of 8 bases. The CDR3 loop spans 14 amino acids. The CDR3 DNA reads as TGCGCCAGCAGCTTGGCCTTACTTCAAGAGACCCAGTACTTC. This translates into CASSLALLQETQYF.

The V gene is TRBV10-3, the J gene TRBJ2-5; 12 nucleotides match TRBD2. The CDR3 loop spans 16 amino acids. Trimming took 10 bases from V and 5 from J; bases not matched to a gene: 14. Germline CDR1 and CDR2: ENHRY and SYGVKD. The CDR3 spells CATTGASGGAGETQYF. CDR3 in DNA: TGTGCCACCACGGGCGCTAGCGGGGGGGCCGGGGAGACCCAGTACTTC.

The chain recombines TRBV2 with TRBJ2-3; D is tentatively TRBD1 or TRBD2 (5 bases each). The CDR3 loop spans 16 amino acids. The V and J ends lost 1 base and 1 base respectively, with 12 bases between them. CDR1 is SNHLY, CDR2 FYNNEI, per germline. Written as DNA, the CDR3 is TGTGCCAGCAGTGAAGGGTGGGGGAGCGGCACAGATACGCAGTATTTT. This sequence encodes CASSEGWGSGTDTQYF.

Only one count was recorded for this clone. The CDR3 DNA sequence: TGTGCCAGCAGCTTAGGCAGGGATAAGGGCGGGGAGCTGTTTTTT. Amino acid sequence: CASSLGRDKGGELFF. The genes are TRBV11-2 and TRBJ2-2, with D tentatively TRBD1 (5 bases). The CDR3 is 15 amino acids. V was pared by 1 base and J by 7 bases, with 13 bases between. Per germline, CDR1 SGHAT and CDR2 FQNNGV.

This clone was picked up one time. The chain is built from TRBV2 and TRBJ2-1, with D tentatively TRBD2 (6 bases). The germline V gene encodes CDR1 SNHLY and CDR2 FYNNEI. The V end was cut by 5 bases, the J end by 2 bases, with 13 bases between. The CDR3 runs to 15 residues. The CDR3 DNA sequence: TGTGCCAGCAGTCAAGAGCGGGCAGCCTACAATGAGCAGTTCTTC. Its protein product is CASSQERAAYNEQFF.

In its sample, this clone was seen a few times. The rearrangement uses TRBV25-1 and TRBJ1-4; 9 bases map to TRBD1. Per the germline V gene, CDR1 is MGHDK and CDR2 is SYGVNS. Losses at the gene ends were 6 bases for V and 6 bases for J; bases not matched to a gene: 5. This CDR3 comprises 14 residues. The CDR3 region has the DNA TGTGCCAGCAGCGAAACAGGGGGCCATGAAAAACTGTTTTTT. Its protein product is CASSETGGHEKLFF.

The chain recombines TRBV18 with TRBJ1-2; TRBD1 matches at 9 bases. CDR3 length: 16 amino acids. Germline CDR1 KGHSH, CDR2 LQKENI. Trimming removed 3 bases from V and 4 bases from J; junction bases left unmatched: 9. The CDR3: CASSPSGQGMGYGYTF. DNA of the CDR3: TGTGCCAGCTCACCTTCGGGACAGGGAATGGGCTATGGCTACACCTTC.

CDR3 nucleotide sequence: TGTGCCTGGAGGCCGGGACTAGCGGGAGAGGTAAGCGCGAATGAGCAGTTCTTC. Translating gives CAWRPGLAGEVSANEQFF. This rearrangement joins TRBV30 to TRBJ2-1; the match to TRBD2 covers 14 bases. Losses at the gene ends were 3 bases for V and 7 bases for J; bases not matched to a gene: 14. The CDR3 loop spans 18 amino acids. Germline lookup yields CDR1 GTSNPN and CDR2 SVGIG (reference sequence).

The rearrangement uses TRBV11-3 and TRBJ1-1; TRBD1 matches 7 bases. Germline assignment: CDR1 SGHNT and CDR2 YENEEA. CDR3 length: 13 residues. The V gene end was trimmed by 1 base and the J gene end by 7 bases; junction bases not matched to a gene: 3. CDR3 nucleotides: TGTGCCAGCAGCTTAGCGGGACAGAGTGAAGCTTTCTTT. It is translated as CASSLAGQSEAFF. The full variable domain, with the rest looked up from reference TRBV11-3 and TRBJ1-1, is EAGVVQSPRYKIIEKKQPVAFWCNPISGHNTLYWYLQNLGQGPELLIRYENEEAVDDSQLPKDRFSAERLKGVDSTLKIQPAELGDSAVYLCASSLAGQSEAFFGQGTRLTVV.

The chain carries TRBV9 and TRBJ2-3; the D gene is possibly TRBD1 (6 bases). The germline gives CDR1 SGDLS, CDR2 YYNGEE. This CDR3 contains 15 residues. Trimming cost V 4 bases and J 1 base, with 13 bases left between them. DNA of the CDR3: TGTGCCAGCAGCCGCCTTGGGGGCGGCACAGATACGCAGTATTTT. The encoded protein is CASSRLGGGTDTQYF. The full variable domain, with the rest looked up from reference TRBV9 and TRBJ2-3, is DSGVTQTPKHLITATGQRVTLRCSPRSGDLSVYWYQQSLDQGLQFLIQYYNGEERAKGNILERFSAQQFPDLHSELNLSSLELGDSALYFCASSRLGGGTDTQYFGPGTRLTVL.

The rearrangement uses TRBV2 and TRBJ1-6; TRBD1 matches 8 bases. The CDR3 has 14 amino acids. V was pared by 3 bases and J by 8 bases, with 3 bases of the junction left unmatched. Germline-derived CDR1 and CDR2 are SNHLY and FYNNEI. CDR3 nucleotides: TGTGCCAGCAGTGAGGACAGGGATGATTCACCCCTCCACTTT. It codes for CASSEDRDDSPLHF.

In this sample, this clone turned up once. The chain employs TRBV7-8 and TRBJ2-7, with TRBD2 as a possible D gene (5 bases). The CDR3 contains 15 residues. V was cut by 1 base and J by 1 base, with 11 bases left in between. Germline-derived CDR1 and CDR2 are SGHVS and FQNEAQ. CDR3 in DNA: TGTGCCAGCAGCTTAGTTCGGGGTCCTTCCTACGAGCAGTACTTC. It codes for CASSLVRGPSYEQYF.

This clone has a single count. The genes are TRBV4-2 and TRBJ2-3; D perhaps matches TRBD2 (5 bases). Germline V gives CDR1 LGHNA, CDR2 YNFKEQ. The CDR3 has 15 amino acids. Trimming removed 0 bases at V and 6 bases at J, with 13 bases between. DNA for the CDR3: TGTGCCAGCAGCCAAGAGGCGGCTAGGGAGGATACGCAGTATTTT. Translated: CASSQEAAREDTQYF.

J is TRBJ2-1 and V is TRBV19; weak D call: TRBD2 (6 bases). The length of the CDR3 is 13 residues. V lost 7 bases to trimming and J lost 7 bases, with 14 bases between them. CDR1 is LNHDA and CDR2 is SQIVND in the germline V gene (reference sequence). CDR3 coding DNA: TGTGCCAGTACCCCTGATCGGGGGAATGAGCAGTTCTTC. Protein: CASTPDRGNEQFF. Drawing the rest from reference TRBV19 and TRBJ2-1, the complete variable domain is DGGITQSPKYLFRKEGQNVTLSCEQNLNHDAMYWYRQDPGQGLRLIYYSQIVNDFQKGDIAEGYSVSREKKESFPLTVTSAQKNPTAFYLCASTPDRGNEQFFGPGTRLTVL.

This chain joins TRBV19 and TRBJ2-2; maybe TRBD1 (6 bases). V lost 6 bases, J lost 8 bases, and 13 bases lay in between. Germline V gene data show CDR1 as LNHDA and CDR2 as SQIVND (reference sequence). The CDR3 length is 13 residues. CDR3 coding DNA: TGTGCCAGTAGGCTCCGAGGGGGAGGGGAGCTGTTTTTT. As protein: CASRLRGGGELFF.

The rearrangement uses TRBV7-2 and TRBJ2-5; D uncertain. This CDR3 has 13 residues. Germline V CDR1 and CDR2: SGHTA, FQGNSA. Trimming took 2 bases from V and 0 from J, leaving 4 bases between them. DNA for the CDR3: TGTGCCAGCAGCTTAATGTACCAAGAGACCCAGTACTTC. This codes for CASSLMYQETQYF.

Notes on this clone: At one boundary the junction diverges from the germline segment, which might be a read error. The V call is TRBV10-1, the J call TRBJ2-7; 8 bases are shared with TRBD2. Germline assignment: CDR1 WNHNN and CDR2 SYGVQD (reference sequence). The CDR3 extends over 14 amino acids. The CDR3 reads CASSEGGTRSERHF. As DNA, the CDR3 is TGCGCCAGCAGTGAAGGGGGGACTAGATCCGAGCGGCACTTC.

With regard to this clone: Mismatch with germline at one junction end may stem from a read error. The same CDR3 arises from other DNA sequences in this sample as well. The chain combines TRBV2 with TRBJ1-5, with a weak D call TRBD1 (6 bases). The CDR3 has 14 residues. The germline V gene has CDR1 SNHLY and CDR2 FYNNEI. The chain's CDR3 is CASSGGGGNQPQHF. CDR3 sequence (DNA): TGTGCCAGCAGCGGTGGCGGGGGCAACCAGCCCCAGCATTTT.

CDR3 in DNA: TGCGCCAGCAGCTTGGGACCGGGCACTGAAGCTTTCTTT. Translation gives CASSLGPGTEAFF. The chain employs TRBV5-1 and TRBJ1-1, with no clear D. The V and J ends lost 0 bases and 4 bases respectively, with 7 bases between them. The CDR3 covers 13 residues. Germline-derived CDR1 and CDR2 are SGHRS and YFSETQ.

The gene calls are TRBV6-1 and TRBJ2-5; 12 nucleotides match TRBD2. J gave up 5 bases and V 4 bases, and 2 bases lay outside the gene matches. Germline V gene lookup returns CDR1 MNHNS and CDR2 SASEGT. The CDR3 runs to 14 residues. CDR3 nucleotide sequence: TGTGCCAGCAGTGGGGGGACTAGCGGGGAGACCCAGTACTTC. Translating it yields CASSGGTSGETQYF.

Turning to this clone: A read error may produce the germline difference seen at one junction end. Other DNA sequences in this sample translate to the same CDR3. The V and J genes are TRBV19 and TRBJ2-3; 10 bases fit TRBD1. The V gene's germline CDR1 is LNHDA and CDR2 SQIVND (reference sequence). CDR3 length: 14 residues. The CDR3 DNA follows: TGTGCCAGTAGGGACAGGGGGAGGGCAGATACACAGTATTTT. Protein: CASRDRGRADTQYF.

The chain links TRBV11-2 to TRBJ1-6; D not certain. The CDR3 is 15 residues long. Germline assignment: CDR1 SGHAT and CDR2 FQNNGV. The V gene lost 3 bases and the J gene lost 7 bases, with 13 bases spanning the gap. CDR3 nucleotide sequence: TGTGCCAGCAGCTTCTCCGACGGATTAAATTCACCCCTCCACTTT. Protein: CASSFSDGLNSPLHF.